This T cell receptor beta chain was identified during a study of blood T cell repertoires in COVID-19. In this sample, this clone turned up a few times. Sequencing was performed with immunoSEQ multiplex PCR; in TCRdb, only in-frame clones are kept and a portion is missing. The sample lists 250,000 or so clones; about 80% were seen once. The CDR3 covers 16 residues. Unmatched junction bases numbered 4, after V lost 2 bases and J lost 6 bases. Looked up from germline, CDR1 is SGHVS and CDR2 is FNYEAQ. This TCR was sampled from a man under 40 who had recovered from COVID-19. The sequenced material came from peripheral blood. The chain recombines TRBV7-6 with TRBJ2-2; the match to TRBD2 covers 12 bases. Written as DNA, the CDR3 is TGTGCCAGCAGCTTACTAGCGGGGGGGCAGGCCGGGGAGCTGTTTTTT. Translated, it gives CASSLLAGGQAGELFF.